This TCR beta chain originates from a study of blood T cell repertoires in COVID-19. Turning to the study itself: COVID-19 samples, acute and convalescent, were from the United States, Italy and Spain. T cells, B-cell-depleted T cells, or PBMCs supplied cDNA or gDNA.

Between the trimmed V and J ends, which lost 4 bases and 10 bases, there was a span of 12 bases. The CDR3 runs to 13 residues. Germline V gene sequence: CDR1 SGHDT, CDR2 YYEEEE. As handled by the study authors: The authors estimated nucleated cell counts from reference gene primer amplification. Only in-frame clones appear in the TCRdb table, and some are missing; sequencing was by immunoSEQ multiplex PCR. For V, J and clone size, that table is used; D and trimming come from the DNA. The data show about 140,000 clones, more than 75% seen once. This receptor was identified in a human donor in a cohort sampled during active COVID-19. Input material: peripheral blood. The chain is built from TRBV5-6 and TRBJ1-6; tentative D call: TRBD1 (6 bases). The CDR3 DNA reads TGTGCCAGCAGCCTTAACAGGGAGTCACCCCTCCACTTT. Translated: CASSLNRESPLHF. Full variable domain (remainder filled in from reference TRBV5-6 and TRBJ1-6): DAGVTQSPTHLIKTRGQQVTLRCSPKSGHDTVSWYQQALGQGPQFIFQYYEEEERQRGNFPDRFSGHQFPNYSSELNVNALLLGDSALYLCASSLNRESPLHFGNGTRLTVT.